The 21 T cell receptor beta chains listed next were all sequenced from one sample in a study of blood T cell repertoires in COVID-19. Using immunoSEQ multiplex PCR, the repertoire was profiled, and TCRdb retains in-frame clones only, with some absent. Among 55,000 to 75,000 clones listed, roughly three quarters were seen once. Specimen: peripheral blood. Every receptor here comes from a human donor in a cohort sampled during active COVID-19.

CDR3 in amino acids: CASSDSRLFGHRQITDTQYF. The DNA of the CDR3 is TGTGCCAGCAGCGACTCCAGGCTCTTTGGCCACAGACAGATCACAGATACGCAGTATTTT. The chain combines TRBV9 with TRBJ2-3, with a possible D match to TRBD1 (5 bases). With 3 bases removed from V and 2 bases from J, the gap between germline ends came to 28 bases. The CDR3 runs to 20 residues. Per the germline V gene, CDR1 is SGDLS and CDR2 is YYNGEE.

The chain recombines TRBV30 with TRBJ1-1, with D possibly being TRBD1 (6 bases). This CDR3 spans 13 amino acids. Between the trimmed V and J ends, which lost 8 bases and 10 bases, there was a span of 23 bases. Germline lookup yields CDR1 GTSNPN and CDR2 SVGIG (reference sequence). The DNA for the CDR3 is TGTGCCCGTAAAGGGGGAAGGGGCACCAGAGCTTTCTTT. This codes for CARKGGRGTRAFF.

In this sample, this clone turned up a few times. V usage is TRBV7-6 and J usage is TRBJ2-3; 7 nucleotides align to TRBD2. The trim removed 4 bases at V and 2 bases at J, leaving 12 bases unmatched. CDR3 length: 17 residues. Germline-derived CDR1 and CDR2 are SGHVS and FNYEAQ. The CDR3: CASSSGLGEYNTDTQYF. As DNA, the CDR3 is TGTGCCAGCAGCTCCGGACTAGGCGAGTACAACACAGATACGCAGTATTTT.

CDR3 sequence reads: CASSPSQAVNTGELFF. Here the CDR3 DNA reads TGTGCCAGCTCACCATCTCAAGCGGTGAACACCGGGGAGCTGTTTTTT. The rearrangement uses TRBV18 and TRBJ2-2, with D possibly matching TRBD2 (5 bases). Germline CDR1 reads KGHSH; CDR2 reads LQKENI. With 2 bases removed from V and 1 base from J, the gap between germline ends came to 11 bases. The CDR3 is 16 residues long. Full variable domain (rest looked up from reference TRBV18 and TRBJ2-2): NAGVMQNPRHLVRRRGQEARLRCSPMKGHSHVYWYRQLPEEGLKFMVYLQKENIIDESGMPKERFSAEFPKEGPSILRIQQVVRGDSAAYFCASSPSQAVNTGELFFGEGSRLTVL.

The gene calls are TRBV6-2 or TRBV6-3 and TRBJ2-7, with 13 bases identical to TRBD2. The V and J ends lost 1 base and 4 bases, in that order; junction bases with no gene match: 10. The germline CDR1 and CDR2 sequences are MNHEY and SVGEGT. This CDR3 is built from 18 residues. CDR3: CASSYYRLAGGVGYEQYF. The CDR3 DNA is TGTGCCAGCAGTTACTACCGACTAGCGGGAGGAGTCGGATACGAGCAGTACTTC.

This clone showed up just once. The chain couples TRBV13 to TRBJ2-1, with TRBD2 matching over 7 bases. Looked up from germline, CDR1 is PRHDT and CDR2 is FYEKMQ (reference sequence). This CDR3 spans 16 amino acids. J lost 7 bases, V lost 4 bases, and 13 bases had no gene match. The chain's CDR3 is CASSSSGDGGRNEQFF. The CDR3 coding sequence is TGTGCCAGCAGCTCTTCCGGGGACGGGGGGAGGAATGAGCAGTTCTTC. Looking up the rest from reference TRBV13 and TRBJ2-1 gives the full variable domain: AAGVIQSPRHLIKEKRETATLKCYPIPRHDTVYWYQQGPGQDPQFLISFYEKMQSDKGSIPDRFSAQQFSDYHSELNMSSLELGDSALYFCASSSSGDGGRNEQFFGPGTRLTVL.

The V and J genes are TRBV18 and TRBJ1-2, with 8 bases fitting TRBD1. The V gene's germline CDR1 is KGHSH and CDR2 LQKENI. The CDR3 spans 14 residues. Germline trimming cut 3 bases from V and 3 bases from J; bases unmatched to any gene: 3. In nucleotides, the CDR3 is TGTGCCAGCTCACCTGGGACAGGAGACTATGGCTACACCTTC. Protein product: CASSPGTGDYGYTF.

V and J are TRBV28 and TRBJ2-7, with 7 bases matching TRBD1. V lost 3 bases and J lost 2; bases outside the gene matches: 10. Germline V lookup: CDR1 MDHEN, CDR2 SYDVKM. The CDR3 is made up of 16 amino acids. In DNA, the CDR3 is TGTGCCAGCAGTTTCGACGGGACAGTTTTTACCTACGAGCAGTACTTC. It codes for CASSFDGTVFTYEQYF. The complete variable domain, with remaining parts taken from reference TRBV28 and TRBJ2-7, reads DVKVTQSSRYLVKRTGEKVFLECVQDMDHENMFWYRQDPGLGLRLIYFSYDVKMKEKGDIPEGYSVSREKKERFSLILESASTNQTSMYLCASSFDGTVFTYEQYFGPGTRLTVT.

This chain joins TRBV15 and TRBJ2-2; D is undetermined. In germline, CDR1 is LNHNV, CDR2 YYDKDF (reference sequence). The CDR3 is 14 amino acids. Trimming shortened V by 7 bases and J by 1 base, and 10 bases separated the two germline ends. CDR3 sequence: CATTFERNTGELFF. As DNA, the CDR3 is TGTGCCACCACTTTCGAGAGGAACACCGGGGAGCTGTTTTTT.

This clone was detected only a few times. CDR3 sequence (DNA): TGTGCCAGTAAAGGCGGCGGAACCTACAATGAGCAGTTCTTC. It codes for CASKGGGTYNEQFF. This rearrangement joins TRBV19 to TRBJ2-1; no definite D call. Germline V gene sequence: CDR1 LNHDA, CDR2 SQIVND (reference sequence). Trimming stripped 7 bases from V and 2 bases from J, with 12 bases between. This CDR3 has 14 residues. The full variable domain, completed using reference TRBV19 and TRBJ2-1, is DGGITQSPKYLFRKEGQNVTLSCEQNLNHDAMYWYRQDPGQGLRLIYYSQIVNDFQKGDIAEGYSVSREKKESFPLTVTSAQKNPTAFYLCASKGGGTYNEQFFGPGTRLTVL.

The chain recombines TRBV5-4 with TRBJ2-5; 9 nucleotides match TRBD2. V gave up 5 bases and J gave up 1 base; unmatched junction bases: 9. The CDR3 contains 16 residues. Germline values: CDR1 SGHNT, CDR2 YYREEE (reference sequence). The CDR3 DNA reads as TGTGCCAGCAGGAGTAGACTAGCGGCGTCCCAAGAGACCCAGTACTTC. It encodes CASRSRLAASQETQYF.

This chain links TRBV9 with TRBJ1-2; D unclear. Germline CDR1 SGDLS, CDR2 YYNGEE. Trimming shortened V by 0 bases and J by 0 bases, and 12 bases separated the two germline ends. This CDR3 is 16 amino acids long. CDR3 sequence: CASSVGVELANYGYTF. In DNA, the CDR3 is TGTGCCAGCAGCGTAGGCGTCGAGTTAGCTAACTATGGCTACACCTTC.

The chain joins TRBV7-3 to TRBJ2-7; the match to TRBD2 covers 10 bases. This CDR3 comprises 16 residues. V gave up 8 bases and J gave up 0 bases; unmatched junction bases: 10. CDR1 and CDR2 from the germline V gene are SGHTA and FQGTGA. CDR3 bases: TGTGCCAGCGTACCTCCTAGCGGGGGAAGCTCCTACGAGCAGTACTTC. Its protein is CASVPPSGGSSYEQYF.

The chain employs TRBV14 and TRBJ2-5, with a possible D match to TRBD2 (6 bases). Germline-derived CDR1 and CDR2 are SGHDN and FVKESK. This CDR3 is built from 16 residues. The V gene lost 1 base and the J gene lost 0 bases, with 12 bases spanning the gap. In nucleotides, the CDR3 is TGTGCCAGCAGCCAAGCGTTGGGGGACTACCAAGAGACCCAGTACTTC. The encoded protein is CASSQALGDYQETQYF.

The chain recombines TRBV7-9 with TRBJ1-1, with 7 bases that match TRBD1. The CDR3 is 11 amino acids. Trimming at V came to 10 bases and at J to 6 bases, leaving 5 bases not matched to a gene. The V gene's germline CDR1 is SEHNR and CDR2 FQNEAQ (reference sequence). The DNA of the CDR3 is TGTGCCATCCCGACAGGGCCTGAAGCTTTCTTT. Translation gives CAIPTGPEAFF.

The V call is TRBV25-1, the J call TRBJ2-3; maybe TRBD1 (5 bases). Trimming stripped 6 bases from V and 1 base from J, with 14 bases between. This CDR3 comprises 15 residues. The germline CDR1 and CDR2 sequences are MGHDK and SYGVNS. The CDR3 region is CASSRALTGTDTQYF. CDR3 in DNA: TGTGCCAGCAGCCGAGCCTTGACAGGCACAGATACGCAGTATTTT.

The V and J genes are TRBV15 and TRBJ2-7; possibly TRBD1 for D (5 bases). Germline V gene sequence: CDR1 LNHNV, CDR2 YYDKDF (reference sequence). The CDR3 spans 15 residues. Trimming stripped 0 bases from V and 4 bases from J, with 13 bases between. The CDR3 region is CATSRDSTVSYEQYF. CDR3 bases: TGTGCCACCAGCAGAGATTCGACAGTGTCGTACGAGCAGTACTTC.

V is TRBV30 and J is TRBJ1-1; 7 bases fit TRBD1. Germline V gene lookup returns CDR1 GTSNPN and CDR2 SVGIG (reference sequence). V lost 3 bases and J lost 11; bases outside the gene matches: 15. CDR3 length equals 14 residues. CDR3 DNA sequence: TGTGCCTGGAGCAGGGACAGCACCATGGGTGAGGCTTTCTTT. This sequence encodes CAWSRDSTMGEAFF. Drawing the rest from reference TRBV30 and TRBJ1-1, the complete variable domain is SQTIHQWPATLVQPVGSPLSLECTVEGTSNPNLYWYRQAAGRGLQLLFYSVGIGQISSEVPQNLSASRPQDRQFILSSKKLLLSDSGFYLCAWSRDSTMGEAFFGQGTRLTVV.

This clone appeared a few times. J is TRBJ1-5 and V is TRBV28; 8 bases align to TRBD1. Germline V gene lookup returns CDR1 MDHEN and CDR2 SYDVKM. With V trimmed by 7 bases and J by 7 bases, 12 bases remained unmatched. The CDR3 sequence is 15 residues long. Here the CDR3 reads CASTPRQGLYQPQHF. For the CDR3, the DNA is TGTGCCAGCACGCCACGACAGGGGCTTTACCAGCCCCAGCATTTT.

V usage is TRBV6-2 or TRBV6-3 and J usage is TRBJ1-2; 8 bases match TRBD1. CDR1 and CDR2 from the germline V gene are MNHEY and SVGEGT. The CDR3 consists of 14 residues. V shed 5 bases and J 4 bases; nucleotides not matched to a gene: 6. CDR3 DNA: TGTGCCAGCAGTGCTCCCGGGACAGGCTATGGCTACACCTTC. As protein: CASSAPGTGYGYTF.

The chain is built from TRBV3-1 (or the pseudogene TRBV3-2) and TRBJ2-5, with 7 bases lining up with TRBD2. Germline lookup yields CDR1 LGHDT and CDR2 YNNKEL (reference sequence). The V gene end was trimmed by 4 bases and the J gene end by 5 bases; junction bases not matched to a gene: 16. This CDR3 region has 17 residues. The CDR3 protein is CASSPDRDYSPVETQYF. CDR3 DNA sequence: TGTGCCAGCAGCCCAGACCGGGACTATAGCCCGGTGGAGACCCAGTACTTC.